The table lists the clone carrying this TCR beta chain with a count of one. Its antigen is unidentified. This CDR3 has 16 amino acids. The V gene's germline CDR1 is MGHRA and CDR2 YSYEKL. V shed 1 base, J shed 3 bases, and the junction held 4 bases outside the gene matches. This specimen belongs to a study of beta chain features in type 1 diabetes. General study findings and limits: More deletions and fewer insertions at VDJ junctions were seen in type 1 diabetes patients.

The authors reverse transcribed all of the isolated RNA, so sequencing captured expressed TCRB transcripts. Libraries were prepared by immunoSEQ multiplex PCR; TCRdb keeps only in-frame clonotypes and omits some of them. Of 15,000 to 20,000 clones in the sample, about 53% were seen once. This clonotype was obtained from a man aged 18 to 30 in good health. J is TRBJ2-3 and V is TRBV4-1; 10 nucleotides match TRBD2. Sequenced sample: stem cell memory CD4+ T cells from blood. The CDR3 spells CASSQGAGGVTDTQYF. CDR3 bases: TGCGCCAGCAGCCAAGGAGCGGGGGGGGTAACAGATACGCAGTATTTT.